The clone carrying this T cell receptor beta chain has ten or more counts. Its specificity is unknown. The entry originates in a study of T-cell reconstitution after alpha-beta-depleted transplantation in children. Study outcomes and limitations: Recipient T cells and thymic progenitors that survived gave rise to the high TCRbeta diversity observed at day 60 in some patients.

Preparation of the TCRbeta library used unique molecular identifiers. TCRdb re-called the PCR reads through MiXCR, storing one row per CDR3 protein. The table lists fewer than 700,000 distinct CDR3 sequences, 20% to 25% of them singletons. The CDR3 is 15 residues long. The trim removed 7 bases at V and 6 bases at J, leaving 10 bases unmatched. The TCR comes from a boy in the first two years of life who had a stem cell transplant for acute myeloid leukemia, so the T cells may come from the graft donor. J is TRBJ2-3 and V is TRBV12-3 or TRBV12-4, with 10 bases aligning to TRBD1. Sequencing used PBMCs, mostly from graft donor cells, obtained 360 days after TCRalphabeta/CD19-depleted stem cell transplant. CDR3 DNA sequence: TGTGCCAGCACCCGGGGGACAGGGGTTTACGATACGCAGTATTTT. Translated, it gives CASTRGTGVYDTQYF.